The 32 T cell receptor beta chains below all came from one sample that was sequenced in a study of blood T cell repertoires in COVID-19 (dated by TCRdb to 2018 to 2020). The library came from the immunoSEQ multiplex PCR assay. TCRdb's version of the immuneACCESS table is confined to in-frame rearrangements and falls short of the full clone set. An unresolved V gene accounts for under half of the shortfall where checked; the remainder is of unknown origin. Here the sample has 200,000 to 250,000 clones; 85% to 90% occur a single time. The ten largest clones represent around 2.9% of the sample. Sequencing was carried out using peripheral blood. The receptors were sampled from a woman aged 55-75 years with acute or convalescent COVID-19.

V and J are TRBV19 and TRBJ1-1; TRBD1 agrees at 8 bases. The germline V gene encodes CDR1 LNHDA and CDR2 SQIVND (reference sequence). The junction had 0 bases not matched to a gene; V was cut back by 5 bases and J by 1 base. CDR3 size: 13 residues. The CDR3 loop is CASSGQGNTEAFF. The CDR3 nucleotides are TGTGCCAGTAGTGGACAGGGGAACACTGAAGCTTTCTTT. The full variable domain, rest sourced from reference TRBV19 and TRBJ1-1, is DGGITQSPKYLFRKEGQNVTLSCEQNLNHDAMYWYRQDPGQGLRLIYYSQIVNDFQKGDIAEGYSVSREKKESFPLTVTSAQKNPTAFYLCASSGQGNTEAFFGQGTRLTVV.

The V gene is TRBV5-5, the J gene TRBJ2-3; 11 bases align to TRBD2. V gave up 1 base and J gave up 1 base; unmatched junction bases: 2. This CDR3 is 16 amino acids long. CDR1 and CDR2 from the germline V gene are SGHKS and YYEKEE (reference sequence). The CDR3 bases are TGTGCCAGCAGCTTGATGACTAGCGGGGGCACAGATACGCAGTATTTT. It codes for CASSLMTSGGTDTQYF.

The rearrangement joins TRBV9 to TRBJ2-5; 8 bases match TRBD2. Germline V lookup: CDR1 SGDLS, CDR2 YYNGEE. J lost 2 bases, V lost 4 bases, and 10 bases had no gene match. This CDR3 contains 16 residues. The CDR3 nucleotides are TGTGCCAGCAGCCCCCGAGGAGCGGGGGTTCAAGAGACCCAGTACTTC. Translation: CASSPRGAGVQETQYF.

V and J are TRBV5-1 and TRBJ1-1; TRBD1 might be the D (6 bases). CDR3 length: 16 amino acids. The ends were cut back, 0 bases at V and 0 bases at J, with 12 bases in the middle. Germline V gives CDR1 SGHRS, CDR2 YFSETQ. The CDR3 sequence is CASSLAPGAMNTEAFF. CDR3 DNA: TGCGCCAGCAGCTTGGCTCCAGGGGCGATGAACACTGAAGCTTTCTTT.

The CDR3 DNA reads as TGTGCCAGTAGTATTAAGATTGGGCAAGCGGGAGTTTTTTTTGGTGAGCAGTTCTTC. Translated: CASSIKIGQAGVFFGEQFF. The V gene is TRBV19, the J gene TRBJ2-1; TRBD2 matches at 8 bases. In germline, CDR1 is LNHDA, CDR2 SQIVND (reference sequence). CDR3 length: 19 amino acids. Trimming removed 3 bases from V and 9 bases from J; junction bases left unmatched: 22.

The V and J genes are TRBV10-2 and TRBJ2-1; 8 bases line up with TRBD2. This CDR3 region has 16 residues. Germline loops: CDR1 WSHSY, CDR2 SAAADI. Trimming at V came to 4 bases and at J to 6 bases, leaving 11 bases not matched to a gene. CDR3 sequence: CASSVPGGIEGNEQFF. The CDR3 nucleotides are TGCGCCAGCAGTGTTCCGGGAGGGATTGAGGGCAATGAGCAGTTCTTC.

This CDR3 is CASSLLGGYEQYF. The CDR3 region has the DNA TGTGCCAGCAGTTTACTCGGCGGCTACGAGCAGTACTTC. The V gene is TRBV28, the J gene TRBJ2-7; D not resolved. The CDR3 extends over 13 amino acids. V shed 2 bases and J shed 3 bases, with 8 bases lying between them. CDR1 is MDHEN and CDR2 is SYDVKM in the germline V gene.

The rearrangement links TRBV5-1 to TRBJ2-1; TRBD2 agrees at 16 bases. The CDR3 is made up of 21 amino acids. J was trimmed by 6 bases and V by 2 bases; bases with no gene match: 17. Germline CDR1 SGHRS, CDR2 YFSETQ. This CDR3 is CASSLVPLFGTSGRAGNEQFF. The CDR3 DNA sequence: TGCGCCAGCAGCTTAGTGCCTCTGTTCGGGACTAGCGGGAGGGCCGGCAATGAGCAGTTCTTC.

V gene TRBV29-1 combines with J gene TRBJ2-7, with a tentative D call TRBD1 (5 bases). The CDR3 is 11 amino acids. Trimming pared 4 bases from V and 6 bases from J, leaving 10 bases between. CDR1 is SQVTM and CDR2 is ANQGSEA in the germline V gene. CDR3 region: CSVAGQSEQYF. The CDR3 DNA follows: TGCAGCGTTGCAGGACAATCCGAGCAGTACTTC.

This clone was counted once. The chain joins TRBV19 to TRBJ1-1; D remains unclear. Deletions cut 3 bases from V and 0 bases from J, with 5 bases between. CDR1 and CDR2 (germline): LNHDA, SQIVND (reference sequence). The CDR3 length is 13 residues. DNA of the CDR3: TGTGCCAGTAGTATTAGTGTGAACACTGAAGCTTTCTTT. Translated, it gives CASSISVNTEAFF.

The J gene is TRBJ2-7, the V gene TRBV18; 7 bases agree with TRBD2. The CDR3 length is 14 residues. J was trimmed by 2 bases and V by 3 bases; bases with no gene match: 4. Germline V CDR1 and CDR2: KGHSH, LQKENI. CDR3 sequence: CASSPREETYEQYF. CDR3 nucleotide sequence: TGTGCCAGCTCACCCCGGGAGGAAACCTACGAGCAGTACTTC. The full variable domain, its missing parts supplied by reference TRBV18 and TRBJ2-7, is NAGVMQNPRHLVRRRGQEARLRCSPMKGHSHVYWYRQLPEEGLKFMVYLQKENIIDESGMPKERFSAEFPKEGPSILRIQQVVRGDSAAYFCASSPREETYEQYFGPGTRLTVT.

The chain joins TRBV3-1 (or the pseudogene TRBV3-2) to TRBJ2-7; perhaps TRBD2 as D (5 bases). CDR1 LGHDT and CDR2 YNNKEL come from the germline V gene (reference sequence). V dropped 0 bases and J dropped 3 bases, with 27 bases sitting between them. The CDR3 consists of 20 residues. The CDR3, as DNA: TGTGCCAGCAGCCAAGACGACCGCGACTACCCGCGACGAAGCAACTACGAGCAGTACTTC. Protein sequence: CASSQDDRDYPRRSNYEQYF.

The gene calls are TRBV6-5 and TRBJ1-4; 9 bases fit TRBD1. The length of the CDR3 is 15 residues. With V trimmed by 6 bases and J by 4 bases, 6 bases remained unmatched. Germline CDR1 and CDR2: MNHEY and SVGAGI. The CDR3, as DNA: TGTGCCAGCAGACCCCCGGGACAGGGTAATGAAAAACTGTTTTTT. This gives the protein CASRPPGQGNEKLFF.

The chain has TRBV7-6 and TRBJ1-2; TRBD1 might be the D (5 bases). This CDR3 spans 14 amino acids. Looked up from germline, CDR1 is SGHVS and CDR2 is FNYEAQ. Deletions cut 7 bases from V and 4 bases from J, with 16 bases between. The CDR3 loop reads CASTPGIDSYGYTF. CDR3 coding DNA: TGTGCCAGCACACCAGGAATCGACAGCTATGGCTACACCTTC.

The CDR3: CASSLETGGTYGYTF. CDR3 DNA: TGTGCCAGCAGCTTAGAGACAGGGGGCACTTATGGCTACACCTTC. V usage is TRBV7-6 and J usage is TRBJ1-2; 10 nucleotides match TRBD1. With V trimmed by 1 base and J by 5 bases, 4 bases remained unmatched. The CDR3 covers 15 residues. Germline lookup yields CDR1 SGHVS and CDR2 FNYEAQ. Drawing the rest from reference TRBV7-6 and TRBJ1-2, the complete variable domain is GAGVSQSPRYKVTKRGQDVALRCDPISGHVSLYWYRQALGQGPEFLTYFNYEAQQDKSGLPNDRFSAERPEGSISTLTIQRTEQRDSAMYRCASSLETGGTYGYTFGSGTRLTVV.

The chain links TRBV10-3 to TRBJ2-7, with 9 nucleotides matching TRBD2. V dropped 8 bases and J dropped 3; count of bases not matched to a gene: 2. Per the germline V gene, CDR1 is ENHRY and CDR2 is SYGVKD. There are 12 residues in the CDR3. Written as DNA, the CDR3 is TGTGCCATCGCGCGGGGGGGCTACGAGCAGTACTTC. Amino acids: CAIARGGYEQYF.

This clone was seen a single time. The sample contains more than one DNA sequence encoding this CDR3. This sequence joins TRBV11-2 and TRBJ2-1; 7 bases align to TRBD2. Germline values: CDR1 SGHAT, CDR2 FQNNGV. Losses at the gene ends were 3 bases for V and 8 bases for J; bases not matched to a gene: 13. The CDR3 extends over 16 amino acids. The CDR3 spells CASSLDAGVGRDEQFF. CDR3 bases: TGTGCCAGCAGCTTGGACGCGGGGGTGGGGCGGGATGAGCAGTTCTTC.

This chain joins TRBV18 and TRBJ2-2; TRBD2 is a possible D gene (6 bases). Trimming took off 0 bases at V and 6 bases at J, with 14 bases between the two ends. CDR1 and CDR2 (germline): KGHSH, LQKENI. This CDR3 contains 16 residues. CDR3 sequence reads: CASSPPGSSAAGELFF. For the CDR3, the DNA is TGTGCCAGCTCACCACCGGGGTCTAGCGCCGCCGGGGAGCTGTTTTTT.

The V gene is TRBV7-9, the J gene TRBJ2-5, with 12 bases lining up with TRBD2. After removal of 5 bases from V and 5 bases from J, the junction contained 3 bases not matched to a gene. Germline V gene data show CDR1 as SEHNR and CDR2 as FQNEAQ (reference sequence). CDR3 length: 14 residues. CDR3 sequence reads: CASSPGLAGETQYF. The CDR3, as DNA: TGTGCCAGCAGCCCCGGACTAGCGGGGGAGACCCAGTACTTC. The entire variable domain, with the rest obtained from reference TRBV7-9 and TRBJ2-5, is as follows: DTGVSQNPRHKITKRGQNVTFRCDPISEHNRLYWYRQTLGQGPEFLTYFQNEAQLEKSRLLSDRFSAERPKGSFSTLEIQRTEQGDSAMYLCASSPGLAGETQYFGPGTRLLVL.

The rearrangement joins TRBV9 to TRBJ2-3, with 10 bases matching TRBD2. V lost 4 bases, J lost 1 base, and 6 bases stayed unmatched. This CDR3 region has 16 residues. Germline loops: CDR1 SGDLS, CDR2 YYNGEE. This chain's CDR3 is CASSTSSGGGTDTQYF. In DNA form, the CDR3 reads TGTGCCAGCAGCACATCTAGCGGGGGAGGCACAGATACGCAGTATTTT.

Comments on this clone: This sample includes further DNA sequences coding for the same CDR3. The V call is TRBV19, the J call TRBJ2-3; possibly TRBD1 for D (5 bases). The germline V and J ends were trimmed by 2 bases and 3 bases, with 6 bases remaining between them. The CDR3 spans 13 residues. Germline V gene lookup returns CDR1 LNHDA and CDR2 SQIVND (reference sequence). The CDR3 loop reads CASSIRGTDTQYF. DNA for the CDR3: TGTGCCAGTAGTATAAGGGGAACAGATACGCAGTATTTT. The full variable domain, with the rest looked up from reference TRBV19 and TRBJ2-3, is DGGITQSPKYLFRKEGQNVTLSCEQNLNHDAMYWYRQDPGQGLRLIYYSQIVNDFQKGDIAEGYSVSREKKESFPLTVTSAQKNPTAFYLCASSIRGTDTQYFGPGTRLTVL.

This clone was seen once. This rearrangement joins TRBV9 to TRBJ1-1; D is ambiguous. Germline assignment: CDR1 SGDLS and CDR2 YYNGEE. There are 16 residues in the CDR3. Trimming left V 4 bases short and J 0 bases short, with 16 bases between. The CDR3 loop is CASSPFFGDMNTEAFF. The CDR3 DNA sequence: TGTGCCAGCAGCCCCTTCTTCGGGGATATGAACACTGAAGCTTTCTTT.

This chain's CDR3 is CASRRQGRGTEAFF. Written as DNA, the CDR3 is TGTGCCAGTAGAAGACAGGGCAGGGGCACTGAAGCTTTCTTT. The J gene is TRBJ1-1, the V gene TRBV19, with 7 positions matching TRBD1. Per the germline V gene, CDR1 is LNHDA and CDR2 is SQIVND (reference sequence). This CDR3 contains 14 residues. V dropped 6 bases and J dropped 4; count of bases not matched to a gene: 8.

The chain recombines TRBV6-5 with TRBJ1-2, with D tentatively TRBD1 (5 bases). Per germline, CDR1 MNHEY and CDR2 SVGAGI. V was pared by 2 bases and J by 3 bases, with 10 bases between. This CDR3 has 14 residues. The CDR3 bases are TGTGCCAGCAGTTACCGACAGCTGTACTATGGCTACACCTTC. Its translation is CASSYRQLYYGYTF.

CDR3 in DNA: TGTGCCAGTAGTATCCGGGACATGCTTAACACCGGGGAGCTGTTTTTT. Residues: CASSIRDMLNTGELFF. V is TRBV19 and J is TRBJ2-2, with D maybe TRBD1 (6 bases). This CDR3 is 16 amino acids long. CDR1 and CDR2 (germline): LNHDA, SQIVND (reference sequence). V lost 3 bases, J lost 2 bases, and 13 bases lay in between.

The rearrangement joins TRBV27 to TRBJ1-1, with a possible D match to TRBD1 (5 bases). The CDR3 consists of 15 residues. Germline V gene data show CDR1 as MNHEY and CDR2 as SMNVEV (reference sequence). The V gene lost 5 bases and the J gene lost 5 bases, with 18 bases spanning the gap. The CDR3 region is CASSPRWGGETEAFF. CDR3 sequence (DNA): TGTGCCAGCAGTCCAAGATGGGGGGGAGAAACTGAAGCTTTCTTT.

The CDR3 region has the DNA TGTGCCAGCAGCTTGGGGCAGGGAGGGAGCAACTATGGCTACACCTTC. Translating gives CASSLGQGGSNYGYTF. This rearrangement joins TRBV5-4 to TRBJ1-2; D is possibly TRBD1 (5 bases). V was shortened by 0 bases and J by 2 bases, with 14 bases between the two germline ends. Germline values: CDR1 SGHNT, CDR2 YYREEE (reference sequence). The length of the CDR3 is 16 residues.

In the case of this clone: This CDR3 is also generated by other DNA sequences in the sample. The CDR3 region is CASSSPTGGRYGYTF. DNA of the CDR3: TGTGCCAGCAGTTCCCCGACAGGGGGCCGCTATGGCTACACCTTC. The J gene is TRBJ1-2, the V gene TRBV28; 10 bases map to TRBD1. The J segment lost 4 bases and the V segment lost 4 bases, leaving 6 bases of the junction unmatched. Germline CDR1 MDHEN, CDR2 SYDVKM. The CDR3 runs to 15 residues.

V is TRBV5-8 and J is TRBJ1-5; 8 nucleotides align to TRBD1. Germline V gene sequence: CDR1 SGHTS, CDR2 YDEGEE. The CDR3 covers 13 residues. Trimming cost V 3 bases and J 5 bases; bases outside gene matches: 1. CDR3 region: CASSSDRDQPQHF. The CDR3 DNA reads TGTGCCAGCAGCTCGGACAGGGATCAGCCCCAGCATTTT.

The rearrangement uses TRBV11-3 and TRBJ2-1; 12 nucleotides agree with TRBD2. Trimming cost V 0 bases and J 4 bases; bases outside gene matches: 1. Germline loops: CDR1 SGHNT, CDR2 YENEEA. The CDR3 has 16 residues. The CDR3 coding sequence is TGTGCCAGCAGCTTAGAAGGGACTAGCGGGTACAATGAGCAGTTCTTC. This translates into CASSLEGTSGYNEQFF.

This clone has only a few counts. Within the sample, other DNA sequences also encode this same CDR3. The rearrangement links TRBV3-1 (or the pseudogene TRBV3-2) to TRBJ2-7; D is undetermined. V dropped 1 base and J dropped 6 bases, with 7 bases sitting between them. CDR3 size: 12 residues. The germline V gene encodes CDR1 LGHDT and CDR2 YNNKEL (reference sequence). CDR3: CASSQVSTEQYF. The CDR3, as DNA: TGTGCCAGCAGCCAAGTGAGTACCGAGCAGTACTTC.

V is TRBV23-1 and J is TRBJ2-1; maybe TRBD2 (6 bases). TRBV23-1 is labeled an ORF, and its function is uncertain. V was trimmed by 4 bases and J by 5 bases, leaving 12 bases between them. This CDR3 spans 14 amino acids. The CDR3 bases are TGCGCCAGCAGTCGGGTGACTAGTCACAATGAGCAGTTCTTC. Protein product: CASSRVTSHNEQFF.